The 5 T cell receptor beta chains presented below share a single source sample, sequenced in a study of shared clonotypes between healthy human individuals. Measured with immunoSEQ multiplex PCR; TCRdb has only the in-frame clones, and not every one. The sample comprises over a million clones, around 97% of which are singletons, and 1.2% rests with the top ten. The sequencing sample was made of naive CD4+ T cells sorted from blood. Stated subset: CD45RA+ positively selected. All receptors come from a man aged 25 to 40 in good health.

The gene calls are TRBV9 and TRBJ2-7, with D unresolved. V was clipped by 0 bases and J by 6 bases, with 16 bases between them. Germline V CDR1 and CDR2: SGDLS, YYNGEE. This CDR3 spans 15 amino acids. This chain's CDR3 is CASSVGLDVIREQYF. CDR3 coding DNA: TGTGCCAGCAGCGTAGGGCTAGACGTCATCCGCGAGCAGTACTTC.

The rearrangement joins TRBV12-5 to TRBJ2-1; 10 bases agree with TRBD2. Per germline, CDR1 LGHNT and CDR2 FRNRAP. This CDR3 contains 17 residues. V shed 1 base and J 5 bases; nucleotides not matched to a gene: 8. CDR3 region: CASGLATGAGGNNEQFF. The CDR3 region has the DNA TGTGCTAGTGGTTTGGCCACAGGAGCGGGAGGGAACAATGAGCAGTTCTTC.

The rearrangement uses TRBV13 and TRBJ2-7; D not resolved. Per germline, CDR1 PRHDT and CDR2 FYEKMQ (reference sequence). This CDR3 has 15 amino acids. Trimming shortened V by 5 bases and J by 7 bases, and 21 bases separated the two germline ends. DNA for the CDR3: TGTGCCAGCAGCCCTATAGTCAAGGTTGGTGGGGAGCAGTACTTC. Protein product: CASSPIVKVGGEQYF.

Points on this clone: The junction and the germline gene differ at one end; a read error may be behind it. The chain has TRBV10-2 and TRBJ2-5; a weak D match, TRBD2 (6 bases). Germline values: CDR1 WSHSY, CDR2 SAAADI. The CDR3 totals 12 residues. DNA of the CDR3: TGCGCCAGCAGTGAGTCAAGGACTACCCCGTACTTC. This translates into CASSESRTTPYF.

The chain joins TRBV10-2 to TRBJ1-4; no definite D call. The V end lost 5 bases, the J end lost 8 bases, and 12 bases lay between the germline ends. The germline gives CDR1 WSHSY, CDR2 SAAADI. This CDR3 region has 13 residues. The CDR3 DNA reads TGCGCCAGCAGTCGGGCAGGCACCGAAAAACTGTTTTTT. This translates into CASSRAGTEKLFF.